These 16 T cell receptor beta chains share one sample of origin, sequenced in a study of graft-versus-host responses after intestinal transplantation. Only in-frame clones appear in the TCRdb table, and some are missing; sequencing was by immunoSEQ multiplex PCR. The profile shows over 20,000 clones, approximately 89% of them singletons. Sample: PBMCs, taken about 62 days after intestinal transplantation. Source of these receptors: a human patient who received an intestinal transplant, so some T cells may come from the graft donor.

The rearrangement links TRBV7-2 to TRBJ2-3, with a tentative D call TRBD2 (6 bases). The CDR3 covers 16 residues. Trimming took off 1 base at V and 1 base at J, with 12 bases between the two ends. CDR1 SGHTA and CDR2 FQGNSA come from the germline V gene. As DNA, the CDR3 is TGTGCCAGCAGCTTAGGACGGGGACTTCGCACAGATACGCAGTATTTT. Encoded protein: CASSLGRGLRTDTQYF.

The genes are TRBV19 and TRBJ2-1; 11 bases line up with TRBD2. Looked up from germline, CDR1 is LNHDA and CDR2 is SQIVND (reference sequence). The CDR3 contains 15 residues. After removal of 1 base from V and 4 bases from J, the junction contained 0 bases not matched to a gene. CDR3 region: CASSIGLAGYNEQFF. DNA for the CDR3: TGTGCCAGTAGTATAGGACTAGCGGGGTACAATGAGCAGTTCTTC.

The sample holds one count of this clone. Here the CDR3 reads CASRNRAHLYEQYF. CDR3 bases: TGTGCCAGCAGAAACAGAGCTCACCTCTACGAGCAGTACTTC. This chain links TRBV6-5 with TRBJ2-7; D gene ambiguous. CDR1 is MNHEY, CDR2 SVGAGI, per germline. The CDR3 consists of 14 residues. Trimming cost V 6 bases and J 3 bases, with 15 bases left between them.

The rearrangement links TRBV18 to TRBJ1-1, with D perhaps matching TRBD1 (6 bases). Germline V gene data show CDR1 as KGHSH and CDR2 as LQKENI. The V end was cut by 4 bases, the J end by 5 bases, with 11 bases between. CDR3 length: 13 amino acids. CDR3 loop: CASSHRVSTEAFF. Here the CDR3 DNA reads TGTGCCAGCTCACACAGGGTTTCGACTGAAGCTTTCTTT. Variable domain in full (rest from reference TRBV18 and TRBJ1-1): NAGVMQNPRHLVRRRGQEARLRCSPMKGHSHVYWYRQLPEEGLKFMVYLQKENIIDESGMPKERFSAEFPKEGPSILRIQQVVRGDSAAYFCASSHRVSTEAFFGQGTRLTVV.

The chain joins TRBV19 to TRBJ1-1; D gene unclear. The CDR3 length is 16 residues. CDR1 LNHDA and CDR2 SQIVND come from the germline V gene (reference sequence). V gave up 0 bases and J gave up 2 bases, with 13 bases separating them. CDR3 nucleotides: TGTGCCAGTAGTATAGATCTCTGGGGAGCAAACACTGAAGCTTTCTTT. This gives the protein CASSIDLWGANTEAFF. The complete variable domain, with remaining parts taken from reference TRBV19 and TRBJ1-1, reads DGGITQSPKYLFRKEGQNVTLSCEQNLNHDAMYWYRQDPGQGLRLIYYSQIVNDFQKGDIAEGYSVSREKKESFPLTVTSAQKNPTAFYLCASSIDLWGANTEAFFGQGTRLTVV.

The rearrangement joins TRBV27 to TRBJ2-3, with D tentatively TRBD2 (6 bases). The germline V and J ends were trimmed by 2 bases and 7 bases, with 10 bases remaining between them. This CDR3 has 13 residues. Germline assignment: CDR1 MNHEY and CDR2 SMNVEV (reference sequence). The DNA of the CDR3 is TGTGCCAGCAGTTTAGGAGGGGCCAATACGCAGTATTTT. Its protein product is CASSLGGANTQYF.

The chain links TRBV6-5 to TRBJ2-7, with TRBD2 as a possible D gene (5 bases). CDR1 is MNHEY and CDR2 is SVGAGI in the germline V gene. There are 14 residues in the CDR3. Trimming cost V 3 bases and J 0 bases, with 9 bases left between them. In nucleotides, the CDR3 is TGTGCCAGCAGTTATCGAGGGAGCTCCTACGAGCAGTACTTC. Translated: CASSYRGSSYEQYF.

The chain has TRBV11-3 and TRBJ2-2, with a tentative D call TRBD2 (5 bases). Trimming shortened V by 4 bases and J by 3 bases, and 9 bases separated the two germline ends. The CDR3 runs to 14 residues. Germline CDR1 and CDR2: SGHNT and YENEEA. CDR3 DNA sequence: TGTGCCAGCAGCTCCGCGGGTGACACCGGGGAGCTGTTTTTT. Translating it yields CASSSAGDTGELFF. Looking up the rest from reference TRBV11-3 and TRBJ2-2 gives the full variable domain: EAGVVQSPRYKIIEKKQPVAFWCNPISGHNTLYWYLQNLGQGPELLIRYENEEAVDDSQLPKDRFSAERLKGVDSTLKIQPAELGDSAVYLCASSSAGDTGELFFGEGSRLTVL.

The chain has TRBV4-3 and TRBJ1-1; D is uncertain. The CDR3 extends over 14 amino acids. V was pared by 1 base and J by 1 base, with 7 bases between. CDR1 is LGHNA and CDR2 is YSLEER in the germline V gene. CDR3 sequence: CASSQGLENTEAFF. The CDR3 region has the DNA TGCGCCAGCAGCCAAGGATTAGAGAACACTGAAGCTTTCTTT.

This clone has just one count. This chain links TRBV7-2 with TRBJ1-2; TRBD1 aligns across 8 bases. The CDR3 loop spans 14 amino acids. Germline V gene lookup returns CDR1 SGHTA and CDR2 FQGNSA. The trim removed 6 bases at V and 6 bases at J, leaving 9 bases unmatched. For the CDR3, the DNA is TGTGCCAGCAGGTCTGTCGCAGGGGGCAATGGCTACACCTTC. As protein: CASRSVAGGNGYTF.

Note on this clone: The same CDR3 also results from other DNA sequences found in this sample. The gene calls are TRBV27 and TRBJ1-1, with D possibly being TRBD1 (5 bases). From germline, CDR1 is MNHEY and CDR2 SMNVEV (reference sequence). This CDR3 contains 13 residues. Trimming took off 3 bases at V and 1 base at J, with 6 bases between the two ends. CDR3 nucleotide sequence: TGTGCCAGCAGTTTGGGGGGGAACACTGAAGCTTTCTTT. The encoded protein is CASSLGGNTEAFF.

The gene calls are TRBV20-1 and TRBJ2-5; no reliable D call. Per germline, CDR1 DFQATT and CDR2 SNEGSKA (reference sequence). The CDR3 is 11 residues long. V gave up 2 bases and J gave up 4 bases, with 5 bases separating them. Here the CDR3 DNA reads TGCAGTGCTAGACACGGAGAGACCCAGTACTTC. Amino acid sequence: CSARHGETQYF.

The rearrangement uses TRBV27 and TRBJ2-1; 13 bases are a match to TRBD2. V was pared by 5 bases and J by 8 bases, with 18 bases of the junction left unmatched. The length of the CDR3 is 19 residues. Germline assignment: CDR1 MNHEY and CDR2 SMNVEV (reference sequence). CDR3 coding DNA: TGTGCCAGCAGTCCCTGGACTAGCGGGGGACTCTTTGGGGAGGATGAGCAGTTCTTC. This translates into CASSPWTSGGLFGEDEQFF.

The rearrangement joins TRBV9 to TRBJ1-3; maybe TRBD1 (5 bases). Trimming took off 0 bases at V and 1 base at J, with 5 bases between the two ends. The CDR3 runs 14 residues. Germline assignment: CDR1 SGDLS and CDR2 YYNGEE. CDR3 coding DNA: TGTGCCAGCAGCGTAGGACAGTCTGGAAACACCATATATTTT. This codes for CASSVGQSGNTIYF.

This rearrangement joins TRBV19 to TRBJ2-7; TRBD1 might be the D (6 bases). The germline V gene has CDR1 LNHDA and CDR2 SQIVND (reference sequence). Trimming left V 5 bases short and J 5 bases short, with 10 bases between. This CDR3 has 12 amino acids. In DNA, the CDR3 is TGTGCCAGTAGTCCGCCAGGGGACGAGCAGTACTTC. Protein sequence: CASSPPGDEQYF.

The chain recombines TRBV21-1 with TRBJ1-5; TRBD1 is the table's D call and was not checked against the DNA. TRBV21-1 is termed a pseudogene. The CDR3 is made up of 20 amino acids. The CDR3 DNA follows: TGTGCCAGCAGCAACGCAGATAAACGTACAGGGGGCGCAGGCAATCAGCCCCAGCATTTT. This translates into CASSNADKRTGGAGNQPQHF.